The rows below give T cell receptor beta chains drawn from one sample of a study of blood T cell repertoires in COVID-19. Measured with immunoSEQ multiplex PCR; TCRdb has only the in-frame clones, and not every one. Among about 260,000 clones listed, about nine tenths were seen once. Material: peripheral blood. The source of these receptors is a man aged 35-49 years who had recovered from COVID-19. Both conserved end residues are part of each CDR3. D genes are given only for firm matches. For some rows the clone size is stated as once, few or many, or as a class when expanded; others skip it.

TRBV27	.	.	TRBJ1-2	CASSRGAGDGYTF	TGTGCCAGCAGCCGAGGGGCGGGGGATGGCTACACCTTC
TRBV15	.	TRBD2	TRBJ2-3	CATSRDIMRGGTDTQYF	TGTGCCACCAGCAGAGATATCATGCGGGGGGGAACAGATACGCAGTATTTT
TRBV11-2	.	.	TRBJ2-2	CASSLVASANTGELFF	TGTGCCAGCAGCTTAGTCGCTAGCGCAAACACCGGGGAGCTGTTTTTT
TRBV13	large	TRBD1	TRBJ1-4	CASSSGQGVDEKLFF	TGTGCCAGCAGCTCCGGACAGGGTGTGGATGAAAAACTGTTTTTT
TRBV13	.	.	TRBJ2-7	CASSVASEQYF	TGTGCCAGCTCTGTAGCCTCCGAGCAGTACTTC
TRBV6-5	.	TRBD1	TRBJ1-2	CASSQGEFPEGYTF	TGTGCCAGCAGCCAGGGGGAGTTCCCGGAGGGCTACACCTTC
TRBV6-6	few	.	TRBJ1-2	CASSSGLYGYTF	TGTGCCAGCAGTAGCGGCCTTTATGGCTACACCTTC
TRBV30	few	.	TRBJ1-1	CAWSPRGTPKAFF	TGTGCCTGGAGTCCAAGGGGGACACCCAAGGCTTTCTTT
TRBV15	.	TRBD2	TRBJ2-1	CATSRGTSGNYNEQFF	TGTGCCACCAGCAGAGGGACTAGCGGGAACTACAATGAGCAGTTCTTC
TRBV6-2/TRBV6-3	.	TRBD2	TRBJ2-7	CASRPSGGNYEQYF	TGTGCCAGCAGGCCTAGCGGGGGGAACTACGAGCAGTACTTC
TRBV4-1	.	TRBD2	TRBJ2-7	CASSQGLAVRYEQYF	TGCGCCAGCAGCCAAGGACTAGCCGTTCGGTACGAGCAGTACTTC
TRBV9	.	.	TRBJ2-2	CASSGTGANTGELFF	TGTGCCAGCAGCGGAACGGGAGCGAACACCGGGGAGCTGTTTTTT
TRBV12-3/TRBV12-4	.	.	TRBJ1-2	CASSLADGRPLF	TGTGCCAGCAGTCTAGCGGACGGGAGACCTCTCTTC
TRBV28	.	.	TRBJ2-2	CASSLAVTGELFF	TGTGCCAGCAGTTTGGCGGTCACCGGGGAGCTGTTTTTT
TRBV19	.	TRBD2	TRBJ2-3	CASSRPGTSGIDTQYF	TGTGCCAGTAGTAGGCCCGGGACTAGCGGGATCGATACGCAGTATTTT
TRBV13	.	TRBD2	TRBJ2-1	CASSPHDRLAGGRNEQFF	TGTGCCAGCAGCCCGCACGACCGACTAGCGGGAGGGCGCAATGAGCAGTTCTTC
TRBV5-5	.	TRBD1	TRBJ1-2	CASSPVVARQGEGYTF	TGTGCCAGCAGCCCGGTGGTTGCGAGACAGGGGGAAGGCTACACCTTC
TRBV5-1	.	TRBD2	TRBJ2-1	CASSLAMGLGLAGYNEQFF	TGCGCCAGCAGCTTGGCCATGGGACTAGGACTAGCGGGATACAATGAGCAGTTCTTC
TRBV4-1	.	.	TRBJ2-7	CASSQDRGWRETGVEQYF	TGCGCCAGCAGCCAAGACCGGGGGTGGAGGGAGACCGGAGTCGAGCAGTACTTC
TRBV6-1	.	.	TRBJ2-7	CASSEGGTGAYEQYF	TGTGCCAGCAGTGAGGGGGGAACAGGGGCCTACGAGCAGTACTTC
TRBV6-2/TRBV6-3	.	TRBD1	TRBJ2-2	CASSYGPRTGGTGELFF	TGTGCCAGCAGTTACGGGCCCCGGACAGGGGGCACCGGGGAGCTGTTTTTT
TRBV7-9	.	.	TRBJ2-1	CASSLQRSSYNEQFF	TGTGCCAGCAGCCTCCAGCGGAGCTCCTACAATGAGCAGTTCTTC
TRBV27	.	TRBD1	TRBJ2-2	CASSHDRGRTGELFF	TGTGCCAGCAGCCATGACAGGGGGCGTACCGGGGAGCTGTTTTTT
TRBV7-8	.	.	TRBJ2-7	CASSFRELGEQYF	TGTGCCAGCAGCTTTCGGGAGCTGGGGGAGCAGTACTTC
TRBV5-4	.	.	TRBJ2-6	CASSPGQTGANVLTF	TGTGCCAGCAGCCCTGGTCAGACTGGGGCCAACGTCCTGACTTTC
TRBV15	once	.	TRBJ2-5	CATTEGTQETQYF	TGTGCCACCACGGAGGGAACTCAAGAGACCCAGTACTTC
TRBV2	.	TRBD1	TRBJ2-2	CASRATGGWRGGELFF	TGTGCCAGCAGGGCGACAGGGGGATGGCGGGGCGGGGAGCTGTTTTTT
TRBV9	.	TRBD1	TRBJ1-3	CASSLTGPPAGNTIYF	TGTGCCAGCAGCCTGACAGGGCCCCCGGCTGGAAACACCATATATTTT
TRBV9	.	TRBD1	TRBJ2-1	CASSATGGQQFF	TGTGCCAGCAGCGCAACAGGGGGCCAGCAGTTCTTC
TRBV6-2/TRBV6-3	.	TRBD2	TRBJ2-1	CASSYSGTSDEQFF	TGTGCCAGCAGTTACTCCGGGACTAGCGATGAGCAGTTCTTC
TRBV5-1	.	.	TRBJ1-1	CASSFLTINTEAFF	TGCGCCAGCAGCTTCCTAACGATTAACACTGAAGCTTTCTTT
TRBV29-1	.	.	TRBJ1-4	CSVAQTREKLFF	TGCAGCGTTGCGCAGACAAGAGAAAAACTGTTTTTT
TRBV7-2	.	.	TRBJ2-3	CASSLFPSDTQYF	TGTGCCAGCAGCTTATTCCCCTCGGATACGCAGTATTTT
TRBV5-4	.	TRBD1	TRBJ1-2	CASSLGQGFGYTF	TGTGCCAGCAGCTTGGGACAGGGATTTGGCTACACCTTC
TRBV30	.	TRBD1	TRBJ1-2	CAWSEAGQGQGYTF	TGTGCCTGGAGCGAAGCAGGACAGGGGCAAGGCTACACCTTC
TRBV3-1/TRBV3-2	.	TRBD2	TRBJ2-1	CASSLRGGSGKNEQFF	TGTGCCAGCAGCCTCCGGGGCGGGAGCGGGAAAAATGAGCAGTTCTTC
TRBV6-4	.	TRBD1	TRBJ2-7	CASGGQGITYEQYF	TGTGCCAGCGGCGGACAGGGAATAACCTACGAGCAGTACTTC
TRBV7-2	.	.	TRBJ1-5	CASSLGQYSNQPQHF	TGTGCCAGCAGCTTAGGACAGTATAGCAATCAGCCCCAGCATTTT
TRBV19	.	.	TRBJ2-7	CASSIDPGSSYEQYF	TGTGCCAGTAGTATAGATCCGGGTAGCTCCTACGAGCAGTACTTC
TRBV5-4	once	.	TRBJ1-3	CASSPNGQGPKSSGNTIYF	TGTGCCAGCAGCCCCAACGGCCAGGGCCCCAAGAGCTCTGGAAACACCATATATTTT
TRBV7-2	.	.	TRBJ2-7	CASSHPWVKSDEQYF	TGTGCCAGCAGCCATCCTTGGGTTAAGAGCGACGAGCAGTACTTC
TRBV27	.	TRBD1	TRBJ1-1	CASSLSTGRDTEAFF	TGTGCCAGCAGTTTATCGACAGGGCGGGACACTGAAGCTTTCTTT
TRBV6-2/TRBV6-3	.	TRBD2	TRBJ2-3	CASSPLTSGRGTDTQYF	TGTGCCAGCAGCCCTCTGACTAGCGGGAGAGGCACAGATACGCAGTATTTT